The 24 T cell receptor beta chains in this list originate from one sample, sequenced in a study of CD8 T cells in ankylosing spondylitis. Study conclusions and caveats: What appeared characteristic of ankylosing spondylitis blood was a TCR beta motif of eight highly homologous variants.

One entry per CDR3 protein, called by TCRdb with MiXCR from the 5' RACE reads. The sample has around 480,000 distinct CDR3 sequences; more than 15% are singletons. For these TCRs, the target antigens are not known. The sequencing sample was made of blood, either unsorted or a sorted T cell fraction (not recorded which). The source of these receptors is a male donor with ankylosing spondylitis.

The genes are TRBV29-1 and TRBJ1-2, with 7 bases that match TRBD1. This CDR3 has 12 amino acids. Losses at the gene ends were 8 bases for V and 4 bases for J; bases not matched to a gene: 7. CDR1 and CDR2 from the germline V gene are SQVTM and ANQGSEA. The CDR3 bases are TGCAGCACCTTAGGGGGCAGCTATGGCTACACCTTC. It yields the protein CSTLGGSYGYTF.

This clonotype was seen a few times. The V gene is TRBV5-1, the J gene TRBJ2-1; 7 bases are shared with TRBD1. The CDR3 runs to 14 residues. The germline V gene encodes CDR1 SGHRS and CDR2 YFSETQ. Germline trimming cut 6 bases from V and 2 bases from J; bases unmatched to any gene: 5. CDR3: CASTIGQAYNEQFF. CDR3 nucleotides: TGCGCCAGCACAATTGGACAGGCCTACAATGAGCAGTTCTTC. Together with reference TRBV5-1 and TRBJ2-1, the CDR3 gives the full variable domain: KAGVTQTPRYLIKTRGQQVTLSCSPISGHRSVSWYQQTPGQGLQFLFEYFSETQRNKGNFPGRFSGRQFSNSRSEMNVSTLELGDSALYLCASTIGQAYNEQFFGPGTRLTVL.

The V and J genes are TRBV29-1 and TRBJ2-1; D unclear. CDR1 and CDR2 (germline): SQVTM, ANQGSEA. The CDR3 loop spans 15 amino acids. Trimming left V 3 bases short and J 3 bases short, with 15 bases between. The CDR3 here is CSVDGTAQHYNEQFF. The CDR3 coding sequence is TGCAGCGTTGATGGTACAGCCCAACACTACAATGAGCAGTTCTTC.

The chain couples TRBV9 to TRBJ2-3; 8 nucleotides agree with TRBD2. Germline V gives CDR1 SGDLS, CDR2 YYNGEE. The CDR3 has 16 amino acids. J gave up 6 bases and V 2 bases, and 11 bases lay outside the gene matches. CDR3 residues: CASSVGSGSVEDTQYF. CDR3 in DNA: TGTGCCAGCAGCGTTGGGAGCGGGAGCGTCGAGGATACGCAGTATTTT.

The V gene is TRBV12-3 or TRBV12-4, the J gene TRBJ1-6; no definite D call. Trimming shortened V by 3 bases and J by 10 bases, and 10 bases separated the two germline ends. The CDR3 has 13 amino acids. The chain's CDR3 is CASSFEAGSPLHF. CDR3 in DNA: TGTGCCAGCAGTTTTGAGGCGGGATCACCCCTCCACTTT.

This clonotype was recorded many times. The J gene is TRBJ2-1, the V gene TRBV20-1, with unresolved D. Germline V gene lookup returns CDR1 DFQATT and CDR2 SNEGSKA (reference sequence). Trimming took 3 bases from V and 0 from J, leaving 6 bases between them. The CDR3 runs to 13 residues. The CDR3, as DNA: TGCAGTGCTAGGGAGACCTCCTACAATGAGCAGTTCTTC. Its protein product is CSARETSYNEQFF.

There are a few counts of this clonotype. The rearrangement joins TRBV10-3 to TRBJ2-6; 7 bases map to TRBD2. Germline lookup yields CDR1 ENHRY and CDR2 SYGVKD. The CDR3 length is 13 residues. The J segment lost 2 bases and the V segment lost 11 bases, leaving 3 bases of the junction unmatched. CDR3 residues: CAAGEAGANVLTF. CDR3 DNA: TGTGCCGCGGGGGAGGCTGGGGCCAACGTCCTGACTTTC.

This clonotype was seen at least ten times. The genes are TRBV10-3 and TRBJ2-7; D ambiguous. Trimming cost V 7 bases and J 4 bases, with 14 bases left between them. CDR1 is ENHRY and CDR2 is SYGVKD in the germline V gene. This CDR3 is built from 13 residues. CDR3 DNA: TGTGCCATCACACGGGTGGAAGGGTACGAGCAGTACTTC. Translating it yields CAITRVEGYEQYF.

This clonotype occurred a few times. CDR3 sequence reads: CSVERDTGELFF. The CDR3 DNA reads TGCAGCGTTGAAAGGGACACCGGGGAGCTGTTTTTT. J is TRBJ2-2 and V is TRBV29-1; D gene ambiguous. The CDR3 contains 12 residues. From germline, CDR1 is SQVTM and CDR2 ANQGSEA. V gave up 2 bases and J gave up 3 bases, with 4 bases separating them.

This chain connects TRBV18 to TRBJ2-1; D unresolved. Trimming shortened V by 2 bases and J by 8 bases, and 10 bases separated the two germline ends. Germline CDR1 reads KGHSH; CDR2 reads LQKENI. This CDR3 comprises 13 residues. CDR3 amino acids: CASSPSRSHEQFF. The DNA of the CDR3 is TGTGCCAGCTCACCATCGAGATCGCATGAGCAGTTCTTC.

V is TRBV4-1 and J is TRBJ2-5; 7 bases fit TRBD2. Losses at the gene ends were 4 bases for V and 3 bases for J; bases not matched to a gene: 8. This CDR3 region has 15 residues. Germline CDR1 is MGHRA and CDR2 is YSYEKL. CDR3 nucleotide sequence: TGCGCCAGCAGCCGTTCACTAGCGACGGAAGAGACCCAGTACTTC. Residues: CASSRSLATEETQYF.

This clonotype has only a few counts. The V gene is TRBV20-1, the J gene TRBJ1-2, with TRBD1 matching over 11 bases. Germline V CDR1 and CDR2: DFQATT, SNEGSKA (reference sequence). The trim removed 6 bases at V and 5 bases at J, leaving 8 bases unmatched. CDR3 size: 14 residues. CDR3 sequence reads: CSARPGTGGYGYTF. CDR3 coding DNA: TGCAGTGCCCGTCCCGGGACAGGGGGGTATGGCTACACCTTC.

The CDR3: CASRIPLAGGVSEQYF. CDR3 in DNA: TGCGCCAGCAGGATCCCCCTAGCGGGGGGGGTTAGTGAGCAGTACTTC. This chain links TRBV10-2 with TRBJ2-7; 12 nucleotides align to TRBD2. This CDR3 has 16 residues. Germline V gene lookup returns CDR1 WSHSY and CDR2 SAAADI. V lost 6 bases to trimming and J lost 7 bases; unmatched junction nucleotides: 13.

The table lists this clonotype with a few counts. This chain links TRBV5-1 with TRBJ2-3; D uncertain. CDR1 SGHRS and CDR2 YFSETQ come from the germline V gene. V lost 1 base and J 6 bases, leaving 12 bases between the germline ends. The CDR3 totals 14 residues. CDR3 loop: CASSLTAGMDTQYF. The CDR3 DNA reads TGCGCCAGCAGCTTGACAGCAGGCATGGATACGCAGTATTTT.

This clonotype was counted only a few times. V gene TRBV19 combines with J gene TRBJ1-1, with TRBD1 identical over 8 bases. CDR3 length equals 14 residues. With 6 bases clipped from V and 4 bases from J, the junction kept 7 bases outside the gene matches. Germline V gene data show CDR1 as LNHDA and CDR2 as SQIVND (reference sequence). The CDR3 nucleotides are TGTGCCAGTAGAAAGCAACAGGGGGGCACTGAAGCTTTCTTT. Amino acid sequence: CASRKQQGGTEAFF.

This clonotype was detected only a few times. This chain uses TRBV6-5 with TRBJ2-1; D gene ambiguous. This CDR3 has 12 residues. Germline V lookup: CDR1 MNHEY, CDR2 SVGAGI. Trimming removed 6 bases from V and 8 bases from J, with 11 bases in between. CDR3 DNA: TGTGCCAGCAGAGGGAACAGCGATGAGCAGTTCTTC. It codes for CASRGNSDEQFF.

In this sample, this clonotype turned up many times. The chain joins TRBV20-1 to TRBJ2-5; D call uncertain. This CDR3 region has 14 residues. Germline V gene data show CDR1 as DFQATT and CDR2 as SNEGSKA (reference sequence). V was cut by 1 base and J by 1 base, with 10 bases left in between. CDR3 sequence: CSARVNLGQETQYF. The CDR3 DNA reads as TGCAGTGCTAGAGTCAACCTCGGCCAAGAGACCCAGTACTTC.

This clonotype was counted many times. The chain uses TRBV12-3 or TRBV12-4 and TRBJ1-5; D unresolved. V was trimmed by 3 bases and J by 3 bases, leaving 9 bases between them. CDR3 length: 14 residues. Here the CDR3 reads CASSFSGNNQPQHF. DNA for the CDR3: TGTGCCAGCAGTTTCTCGGGGAACAATCAGCCCCAGCATTTT.

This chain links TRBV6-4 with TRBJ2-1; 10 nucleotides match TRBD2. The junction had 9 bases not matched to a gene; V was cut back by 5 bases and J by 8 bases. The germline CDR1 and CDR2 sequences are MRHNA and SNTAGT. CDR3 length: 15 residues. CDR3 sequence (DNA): TGTGCCAGCAGTTTTGAGCGGGGGGGCACCCATGAGCAGTTCTTC. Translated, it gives CASSFERGGTHEQFF.

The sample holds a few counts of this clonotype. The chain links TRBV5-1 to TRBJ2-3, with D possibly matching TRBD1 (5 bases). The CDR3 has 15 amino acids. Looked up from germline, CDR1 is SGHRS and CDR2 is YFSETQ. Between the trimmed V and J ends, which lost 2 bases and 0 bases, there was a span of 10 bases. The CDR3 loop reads CASSLQDASTDTQYF. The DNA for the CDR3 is TGCGCCAGCAGCTTACAGGACGCTAGCACAGATACGCAGTATTTT.

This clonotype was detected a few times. The chain's CDR3 is CASSQVGAANTGELFF. In DNA, the CDR3 is TGCGCCAGCAGCCAAGTGGGGGCGGCGAACACCGGGGAGCTGTTTTTT. This rearrangement joins TRBV4-3 to TRBJ2-2; TRBD1 might be the D (6 bases). The CDR3 has 16 residues. V lost 1 base, J lost 0 bases, and 9 bases lay in between. In germline, CDR1 is LGHNA, CDR2 YSLEER.

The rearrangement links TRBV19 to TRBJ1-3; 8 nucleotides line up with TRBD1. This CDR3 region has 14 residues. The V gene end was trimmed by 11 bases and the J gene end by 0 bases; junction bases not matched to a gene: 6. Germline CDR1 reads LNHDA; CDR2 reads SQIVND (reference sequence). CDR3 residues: CASQGQASGNTIYF. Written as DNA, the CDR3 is TGTGCCTCCCAGGGACAGGCCTCTGGAAACACCATATATTTT.

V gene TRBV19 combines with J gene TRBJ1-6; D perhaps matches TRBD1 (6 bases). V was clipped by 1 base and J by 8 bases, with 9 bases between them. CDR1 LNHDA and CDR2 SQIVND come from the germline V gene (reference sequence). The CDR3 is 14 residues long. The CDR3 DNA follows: TGTGCCAGTAGTATAGGAGGGGGGCATTCACCCCTCCACTTT. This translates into CASSIGGGHSPLHF.

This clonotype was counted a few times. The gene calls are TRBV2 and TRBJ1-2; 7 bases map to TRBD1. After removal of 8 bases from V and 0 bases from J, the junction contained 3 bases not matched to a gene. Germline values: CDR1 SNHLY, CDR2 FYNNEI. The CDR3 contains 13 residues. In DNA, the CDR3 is TGTGCCAGCGGGGACAGTGCTAACTATGGCTACACCTTC. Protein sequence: CASGDSANYGYTF.